This T cell receptor (beta chain) was sequenced during a study of vaccination effects on CD4 cells after COVID-19. At the level of the study: All study participants received two doses of BNT162b2 or mRNA-1273 vaccine. The study's findings and limits: Healthy vaccine recipients' vaccine-induced clones were almost all SARS-CoV-2 mono-reactive. The study got few convalescent patients and did not collect any early post-infection timepoints.

Some clones are missing from TCRdb's copy, which holds only in-frame ones; the method was immunoSEQ multiplex PCR. Seen here are approximately 74,000 clones, about 70% observed once, and the top ten hold around 2.9%. There are a few counts of this clone. No antigen is known for it. The CDR3 covers 19 residues. With the ViraFEST assay, the study expanded antigen-specific CD4+ T cells using viral peptide pools, then sequenced them. When more than 9 days of culture had elapsed, CD4+ T cells were isolated. Vaccinees lacked prior SARS-CoV-2 infection and tested negative for nucleocapsid antibodies. IL-2 medium supplanted half the medium on days 3 and 7.

This chain connects TRBV21-1 to TRBJ2-4; the listed D gene, TRBD2, was not tested against the DNA. TRBV21-1 is noted as a pseudogene. The receptor's source is a human donor who received a COVID-19 vaccine. This specimen was CD4+ T cells from PBMCs cultured with HCoV-NL63 spike peptides, taken before COVID-19 vaccination. The CDR3 is CASSSRLGTSGGAKNIQYF. The CDR3 DNA is TGTGCCAGCAGCAGTCGACTAGGGACTAGCGGGGGGGCCAAAAACATTCAGTACTTC.